This TCR beta chain was sequenced for a study of shared clonotypes between healthy human individuals. The CDR3 is 12 residues long. Trimming took off 7 bases at V and 5 bases at J, with 9 bases between the two ends. Germline lookup yields CDR1 MNHNS and CDR2 SASEGT. Sequencing was performed with immunoSEQ multiplex PCR; in TCRdb, only in-frame clones are kept and a portion is missing. Of some 1.5 million clones detected, approximately 98% appear once; the ten largest clones hold roughly 0.45%. The J gene is TRBJ1-5, the V gene TRBV6-1; D ambiguous. The TCR sequence derives from a man aged 30-40 years in good health. Material: naive CD4+ T cells sorted from blood. Noted subset: CD45RA+ positively selected. CDR3 residues: CASTPKDQPQHF. The DNA of the CDR3 is TGTGCCAGCACACCTAAGGATCAGCCCCAGCATTTT.